This T cell receptor beta chain originates from a study of T cell changes during pregnancy in multiple sclerosis. Unmatched junction bases numbered 13, after V lost 2 bases and J lost 6 bases. This CDR3 is built from 17 residues. Per germline, CDR1 LNHDA and CDR2 SQIVND (reference sequence). Clones were read by immunoSEQ multiplex PCR, and TCRdb kept only the in-frame ones, dropping some. The sample records around 68,000 clones, about 89% being singletons. The TCR was taken from a female donor with multiple sclerosis, enrolled in a pregnancy study. V usage is TRBV19 and J usage is TRBJ2-4; 7 nucleotides match TRBD2. This specimen was CD4+ T cells from peripheral blood mononuclear cells, taken before pregnancy. Written as DNA, the CDR3 is TGTGCCAGTAGTATACAGGGACTACCCTATTCCGGAAACATTCAGTACTTC. Translated, it gives CASSIQGLPYSGNIQYF.